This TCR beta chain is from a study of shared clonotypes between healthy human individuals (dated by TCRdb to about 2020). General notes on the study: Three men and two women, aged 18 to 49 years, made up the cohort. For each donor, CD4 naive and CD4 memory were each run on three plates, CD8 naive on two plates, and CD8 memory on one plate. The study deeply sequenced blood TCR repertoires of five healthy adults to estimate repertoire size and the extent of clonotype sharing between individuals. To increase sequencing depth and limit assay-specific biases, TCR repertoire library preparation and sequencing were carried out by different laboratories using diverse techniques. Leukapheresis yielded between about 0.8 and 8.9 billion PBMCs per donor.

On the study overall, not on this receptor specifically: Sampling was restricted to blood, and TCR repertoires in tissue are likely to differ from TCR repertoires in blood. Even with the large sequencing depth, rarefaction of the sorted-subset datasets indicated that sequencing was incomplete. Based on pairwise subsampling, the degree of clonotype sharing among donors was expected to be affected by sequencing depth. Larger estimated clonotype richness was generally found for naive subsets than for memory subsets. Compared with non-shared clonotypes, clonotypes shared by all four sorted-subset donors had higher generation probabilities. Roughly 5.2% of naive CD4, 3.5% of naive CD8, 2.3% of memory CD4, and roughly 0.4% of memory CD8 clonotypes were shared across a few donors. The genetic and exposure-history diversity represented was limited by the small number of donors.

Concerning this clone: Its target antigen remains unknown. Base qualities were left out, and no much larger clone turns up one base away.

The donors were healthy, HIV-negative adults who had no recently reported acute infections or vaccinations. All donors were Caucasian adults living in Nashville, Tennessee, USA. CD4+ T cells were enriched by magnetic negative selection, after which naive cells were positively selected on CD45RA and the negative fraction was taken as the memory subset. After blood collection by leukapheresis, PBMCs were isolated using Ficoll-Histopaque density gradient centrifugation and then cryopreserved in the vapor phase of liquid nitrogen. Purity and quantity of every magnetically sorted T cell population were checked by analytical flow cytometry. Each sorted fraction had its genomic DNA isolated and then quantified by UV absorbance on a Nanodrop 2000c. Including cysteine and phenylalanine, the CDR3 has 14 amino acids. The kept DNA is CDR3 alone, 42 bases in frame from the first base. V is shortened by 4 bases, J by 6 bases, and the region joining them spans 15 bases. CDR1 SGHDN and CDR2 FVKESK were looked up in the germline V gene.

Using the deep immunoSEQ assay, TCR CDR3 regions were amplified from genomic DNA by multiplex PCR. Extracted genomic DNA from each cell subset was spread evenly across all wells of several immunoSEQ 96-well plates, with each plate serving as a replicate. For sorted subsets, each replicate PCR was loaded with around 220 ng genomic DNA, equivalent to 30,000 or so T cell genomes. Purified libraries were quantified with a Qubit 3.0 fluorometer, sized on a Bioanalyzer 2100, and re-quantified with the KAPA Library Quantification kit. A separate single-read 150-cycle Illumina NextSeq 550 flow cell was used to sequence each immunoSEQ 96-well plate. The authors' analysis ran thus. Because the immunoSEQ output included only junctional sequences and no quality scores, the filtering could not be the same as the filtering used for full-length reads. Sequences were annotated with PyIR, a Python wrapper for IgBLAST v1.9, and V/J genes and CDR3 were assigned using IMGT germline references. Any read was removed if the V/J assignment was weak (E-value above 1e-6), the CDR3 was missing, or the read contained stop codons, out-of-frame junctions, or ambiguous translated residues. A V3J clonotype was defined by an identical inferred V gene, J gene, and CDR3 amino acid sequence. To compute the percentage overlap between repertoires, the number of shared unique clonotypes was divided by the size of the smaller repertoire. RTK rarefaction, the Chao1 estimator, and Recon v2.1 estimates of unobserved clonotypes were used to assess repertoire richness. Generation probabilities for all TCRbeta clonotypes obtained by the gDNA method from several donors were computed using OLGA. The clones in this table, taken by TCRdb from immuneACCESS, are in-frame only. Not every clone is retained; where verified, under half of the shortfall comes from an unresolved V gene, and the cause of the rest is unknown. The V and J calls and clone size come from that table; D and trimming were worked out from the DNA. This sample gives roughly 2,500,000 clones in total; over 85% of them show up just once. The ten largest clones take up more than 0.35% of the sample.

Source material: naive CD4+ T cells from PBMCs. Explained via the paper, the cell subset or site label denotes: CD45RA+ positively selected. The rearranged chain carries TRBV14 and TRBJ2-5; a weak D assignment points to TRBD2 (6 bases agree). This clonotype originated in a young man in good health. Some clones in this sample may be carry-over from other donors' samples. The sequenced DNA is TGTGCCAGCAGCCCTCGGACGGGAGAAAAGACCCAGTACTTC. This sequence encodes CASSPRTGEKTQYF.